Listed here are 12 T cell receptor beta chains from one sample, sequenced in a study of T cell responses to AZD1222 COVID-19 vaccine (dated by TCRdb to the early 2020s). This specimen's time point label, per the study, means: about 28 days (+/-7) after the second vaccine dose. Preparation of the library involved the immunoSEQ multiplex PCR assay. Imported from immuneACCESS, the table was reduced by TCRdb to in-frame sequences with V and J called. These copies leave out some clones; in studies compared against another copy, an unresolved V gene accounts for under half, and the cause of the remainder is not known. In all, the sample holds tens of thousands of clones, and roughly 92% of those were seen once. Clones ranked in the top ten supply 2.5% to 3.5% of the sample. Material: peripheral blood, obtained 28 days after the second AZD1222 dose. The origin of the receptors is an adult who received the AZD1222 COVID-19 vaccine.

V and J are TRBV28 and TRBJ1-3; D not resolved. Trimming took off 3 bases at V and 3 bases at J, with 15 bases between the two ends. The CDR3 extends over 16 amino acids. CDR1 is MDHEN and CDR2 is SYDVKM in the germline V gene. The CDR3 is CASSFLPLDRGNTIYF. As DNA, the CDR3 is TGTGCCAGCAGTTTTCTCCCCCTCGACCGTGGAAACACCATATATTTT.

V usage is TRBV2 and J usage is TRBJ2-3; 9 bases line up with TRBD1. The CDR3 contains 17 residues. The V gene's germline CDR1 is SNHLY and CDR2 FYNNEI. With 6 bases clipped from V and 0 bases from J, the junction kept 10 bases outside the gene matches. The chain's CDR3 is CASSRSGTGFSTDTQYF. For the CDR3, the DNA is TGTGCCAGCAGCCGATCCGGGACAGGGTTTAGCACAGATACGCAGTATTTT.

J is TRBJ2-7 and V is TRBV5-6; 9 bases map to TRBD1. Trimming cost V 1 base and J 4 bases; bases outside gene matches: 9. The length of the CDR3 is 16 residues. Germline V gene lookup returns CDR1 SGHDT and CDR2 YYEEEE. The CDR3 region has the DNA TGTGCCAGCAGCTTGCCCGGGGACAGGGTGGAATACGAGCAGTACTTC. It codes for CASSLPGDRVEYEQYF.

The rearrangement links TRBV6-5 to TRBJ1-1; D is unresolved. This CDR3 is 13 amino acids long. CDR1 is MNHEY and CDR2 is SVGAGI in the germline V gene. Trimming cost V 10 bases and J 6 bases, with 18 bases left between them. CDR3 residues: CATRPGSLAEAFF. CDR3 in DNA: TGTGCCACCCGCCCGGGGTCCCTCGCTGAAGCTTTCTTT.

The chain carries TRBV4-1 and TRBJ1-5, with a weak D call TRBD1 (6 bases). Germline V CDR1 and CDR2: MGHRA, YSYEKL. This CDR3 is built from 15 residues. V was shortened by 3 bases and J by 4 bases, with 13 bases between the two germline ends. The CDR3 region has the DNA TGCGCCAGCAGCCATCCCGGGACAATGAATCAGCCCCAGCATTTT. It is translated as CASSHPGTMNQPQHF.

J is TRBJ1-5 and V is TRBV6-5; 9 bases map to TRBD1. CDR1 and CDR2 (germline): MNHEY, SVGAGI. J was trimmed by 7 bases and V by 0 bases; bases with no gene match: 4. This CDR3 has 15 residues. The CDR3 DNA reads TGTGCCAGCAGTTACTCAGACAGGGGGAGACAGCCCCAGCATTTT. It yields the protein CASSYSDRGRQPQHF.

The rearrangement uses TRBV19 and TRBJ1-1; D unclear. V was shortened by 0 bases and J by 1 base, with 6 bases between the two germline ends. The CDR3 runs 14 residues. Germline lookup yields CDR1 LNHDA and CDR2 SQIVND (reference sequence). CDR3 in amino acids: CASSIDRRNTEAFF. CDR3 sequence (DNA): TGTGCCAGTAGTATAGATCGGAGGAACACTGAAGCTTTCTTT.

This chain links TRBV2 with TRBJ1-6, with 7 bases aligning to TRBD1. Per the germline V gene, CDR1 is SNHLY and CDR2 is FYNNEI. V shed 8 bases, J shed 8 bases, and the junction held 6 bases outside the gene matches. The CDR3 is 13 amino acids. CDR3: CASRRGPDSPLHF. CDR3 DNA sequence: TGTGCCAGCCGAAGGGGGCCCGATTCACCCCTCCACTTT.

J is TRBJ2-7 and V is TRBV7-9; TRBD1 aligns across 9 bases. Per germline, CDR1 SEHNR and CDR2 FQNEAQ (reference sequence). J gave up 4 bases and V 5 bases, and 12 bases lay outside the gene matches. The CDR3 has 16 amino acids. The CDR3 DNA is TGTGCCAGCAGCCGGGGATTTGACAGGGGGGTATACGAGCAGTACTTC. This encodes CASSRGFDRGVYEQYF.

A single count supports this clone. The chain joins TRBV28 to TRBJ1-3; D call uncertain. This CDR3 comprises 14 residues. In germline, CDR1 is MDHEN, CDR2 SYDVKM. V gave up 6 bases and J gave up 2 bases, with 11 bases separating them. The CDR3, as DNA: TGTGCCAGCAGAAAAGGCCCGACTGGAAACACCATATATTTT. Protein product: CASRKGPTGNTIYF.

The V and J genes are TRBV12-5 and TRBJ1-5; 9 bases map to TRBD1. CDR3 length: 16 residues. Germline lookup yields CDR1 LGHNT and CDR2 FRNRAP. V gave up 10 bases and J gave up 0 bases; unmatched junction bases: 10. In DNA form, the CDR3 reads TGTGCTAAAGGGGACAGGGCAATTTATAGCAATCAGCCCCAGCATTTT. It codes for CAKGDRAIYSNQPQHF.

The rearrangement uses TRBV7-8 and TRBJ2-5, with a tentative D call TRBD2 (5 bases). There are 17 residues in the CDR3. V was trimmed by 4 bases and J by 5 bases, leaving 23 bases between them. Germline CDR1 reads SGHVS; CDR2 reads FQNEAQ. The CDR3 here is CASSWPGSSGLGETQYF. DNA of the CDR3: TGTGCCAGCAGCTGGCCCGGGTCTTCGGGGTTGGGGGAGACCCAGTACTTC. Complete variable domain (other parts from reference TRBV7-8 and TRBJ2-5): GAGVSQSPRYKVAKRGQDVALRCDPISGHVSLFWYQQALGQGPEFLTYFQNEAQLDKSGLPSDRFFAERPEGSVSTLKIQRTQQEDSAVYLCASSWPGSSGLGETQYFGPGTRLLVL.